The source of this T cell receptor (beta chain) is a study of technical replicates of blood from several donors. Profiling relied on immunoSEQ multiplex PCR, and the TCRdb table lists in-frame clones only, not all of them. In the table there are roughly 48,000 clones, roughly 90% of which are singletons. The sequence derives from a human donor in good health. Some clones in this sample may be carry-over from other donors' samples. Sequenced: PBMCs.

The chain's CDR3 is CASSSSRPGETQYF. CDR3 sequence (DNA): TGCGCCAGCAGCTCGTCCCGGCCGGGGGAGACCCAGTACTTC. The genes are TRBV5-1 and TRBJ2-5; possible D gene TRBD2, 5 bases. The CDR3 spans 14 residues. V lost 3 bases and J lost 5, with 14 bases in between. Germline V CDR1 and CDR2: SGHRS, YFSETQ.